A selection of T cell receptor beta chains follows, all from one sample in a study of blood T cell repertoires in COVID-19. Only in-frame clones appear in the TCRdb table, and some are missing; sequencing was by immunoSEQ multiplex PCR. The repertoire includes around 150,000 clones, 77% of them detected once, and roughly 8.9% sits in the top ten. The sequenced material came from peripheral blood. Receptor source: a woman aged 45-65 years with active or convalescent COVID-19. CDR3s include the opening cysteine and the closing phenylalanine or tryptophan. Each record gives: D gene, clone size, V gene, J gene, CDR3 DNA, CDR3 protein. A D gene is named only where the DNA matches it firmly. A row's size may be missing; if present it is once, few, many or a size class.

TRBD1,-,TRBV29-1,TRBJ2-1,TGCAGCGCCCGACAGGGAGATGAGCAGTTCTTC,CSARQGDEQFF
-,-,TRBV11-3,TRBJ2-2,TGTGCCAGCAGCCTTTACACCGGGGAGCTGTTTTTT,CASSLYTGELFF
-,-,TRBV19,TRBJ2-7,TGTGCCAGTAGTCCGGGACACCGAGGTGACGAGCAGTACTTC,CASSPGHRGDEQYF
-,-,TRBV5-1,TRBJ1-4,TGCGCCAGCAGCTTGGCCACCCAGGGTAATGAAAAACTGTTTTTT,CASSLATQGNEKLFF
TRBD1,medium-sized,TRBV30,TRBJ2-7,TGTGCCTGGAGTTTCCGGACAGGGTTCTACGAGCAGTACTTC,CAWSFRTGFYEQYF
-,-,TRBV6-5,TRBJ2-7,TGTGCCAGCCGAATCGGACAGTACGAGCAGTACTTC,CASRIGQYEQYF
TRBD2,-,TRBV7-3,TRBJ2-1,TGTGCCAGCAGTCAGGGACTAGCGAGTGAGCAGTTCTTC,CASSQGLASEQFF
-,few,TRBV7-2,TRBJ1-3,TGTGCCAGCAGCTTAGGCCAGGGCGGTAGCACCATATATTTT,CASSLGQGGSTIYF
-,-,TRBV19,TRBJ2-5,TGTGCCAGTAGTCTTGGGGGCCTAGGGCAAGAGACCCAGTACTTC,CASSLGGLGQETQYF
TRBD2,-,TRBV6-6,TRBJ2-4,TGTGCCAGCAGTTACGTCACTAGCGGATACAAAAACATTCAGTACTTC,CASSYVTSGYKNIQYF
-,-,TRBV5-1,TRBJ1-1,TGCGCCAGCAGCCAAGGACAGTCCTGGGGCACTGAAGCTTTCTTT,CASSQGQSWGTEAFF
-,-,TRBV12-3/TRBV12-4,TRBJ2-4,TGTGCCAGCAGCCCCTCCAACATTCAGTACTTC,CASSPSNIQYF
TRBD2,once,TRBV10-1,TRBJ2-3,TGCGCCAGCAGTGAGTCCCTTACTAGCGGGAGGGGTCTCTGCACAGATACGCAGTATTTT,CASSESLTSGRGLCTDTQYF
-,-,TRBV21-1,TRBJ1-1,TGTGCCAGCACGACAAGGAGGGGGCAGGTGACTGAAGCTTTCTTT,CASTTRRGQVTEAFF
-,-,TRBV6-5,TRBJ1-6,TGTGCCAGCCTACAGCTCTATAATTCACCCCTCCACTTT,CASLQLYNSPLHF
-,-,TRBV7-3,TRBJ2-2,TGTGCCAGCAGCCGCGAATCTAGCGCCGGGGAGCTGTTTTTT,CASSRESSAGELFF
TRBD1,-,TRBV7-2,TRBJ1-3,TGTGCCAGCAGCCTTCGACAGGGCCACACCATATATTTT,CASSLRQGHTIYF
-,once,TRBV27,TRBJ2-1,TGTGCCAGCAGTTACACACAGTACAATGAGCAGTTCTTC,CASSYTQYNEQFF
TRBD1,-,TRBV6-5,TRBJ1-5,TGTGCCAGCAGTTACACAGGGGGCGGTCAGCCCCAGCATTTT,CASSYTGGGQPQHF
-,-,TRBV5-6,TRBJ2-7,TGTGCCAGCAGCTTAACTTTTAGCTCCTACGAGCAGTACTTC,CASSLTFSSYEQYF
TRBD1,-,TRBV5-1,TRBJ1-1,TGCGCCAGCAGCAGACAGGGGGCGGTCGGGAACACTGAAGCTTTCTTT,CASSRQGAVGNTEAFF
TRBD1,-,TRBV29-1,TRBJ2-1,TGCAGCGTCGGGACAGGTCCCGGCTCCTTGGGTACTGAGCAGTTCTTC,CSVGTGPGSLGTEQFF
-,-,TRBV20-1,TRBJ1-1,TGCAGTGCTAGTGGGCTCAGGGAGAACACTGAAGCTTTCTTT,CSASGLRENTEAFF
-,-,TRBV30,TRBJ1-2,TGTGCCTGGAGTGTAGGGGTGCACGACTATGGCTACACCTTC,CAWSVGVHDYGYTF
-,-,TRBV19,TRBJ1-1,TGTGCCAGTAGTATAAGACAACGGGGCACTGAAGCTTTCTTT,CASSIRQRGTEAFF
TRBD1,once,TRBV19,TRBJ1-2,TGTGCCAGTAGTAAAGACAGGGGCTACGGCTACACCTTC,CASSKDRGYGYTF
-,few,TRBV11-2,TRBJ1-1,TGTGCCAGCAGCCGCACACAGAGGAACACTGAAGCTTTCTTT,CASSRTQRNTEAFF
-,-,TRBV4-2,TRBJ2-3,TGTGCCAGCAGCCAAGACCGGAGGGTAGATACGCAGTATTTT,CASSQDRRVDTQYF
TRBD1,-,TRBV7-9,TRBJ2-7,TGTGCCAGCAGCCCAAGGACAGGGAACGGCTACGAGCAGTACTTC,CASSPRTGNGYEQYF
-,-,TRBV6-5,TRBJ1-5,TGTGCCAGCCGAGGGTACAGGGACATTCAGCCCCAGCATTTT,CASRGYRDIQPQHF
TRBD1,-,TRBV5-1,TRBJ1-1,TGCGCCAGCAGTCAAACCAAAACAGGGGGTGGGCGGACTGAAGCTTTCTTT,CASSQTKTGGGRTEAFF
TRBD1,-,TRBV7-2,TRBJ2-2,TGTGCCAGCAGCCTACGACAGGGGATAAACACCGGGGAGCTGTTTTTT,CASSLRQGINTGELFF
TRBD1,-,TRBV28,TRBJ1-1,TGTGCCAGCAGTTTTTTACAACCCGGTGGACAGGGTTCCGAAGCTTTCTTT,CASSFLQPGGQGSEAFF
TRBD1,few,TRBV29-1,TRBJ1-1,TGCAGCGTTGACCGACAGGGGCGAACTTTCTTT,CSVDRQGRTFF
-,few,TRBV18,TRBJ1-1,TGTGCCAGCTCGGTGGGAGGAGGGACTGAAGCTTTCTTT,CASSVGGGTEAFF
-,-,TRBV30,TRBJ1-6,TGTGCCGGAGGGGGGAGGGACAATTCACCCCTCCACTTT,CAGGGRDNSPLHF
-,-,TRBV18,TRBJ1-1,TGTGCCAGCTCACCACCTCCAAGGGGCACTGAAGCTTTCTTT,CASSPPPRGTEAFF
TRBD1,-,TRBV11-2,TRBJ2-4,TGTGCCAGCAGCTTAGTTGGGACAGGGGTGAACATTCAGTACTTC,CASSLVGTGVNIQYF
TRBD2,few,TRBV5-4,TRBJ2-7,TGTGCCAGCATGATATGGACTAGCGGGGTTAGTGAGCAGTACTTC,CASMIWTSGVSEQYF
TRBD1,-,TRBV6-6,TRBJ1-1,TGTGCCAGCAGACTACCGGGACAGGGTGACACTGAAGCTTTCTTT,CASRLPGQGDTEAFF
TRBD2,once,TRBV7-2,TRBJ2-3,TGTGCCAGCAGCTTAACACTAGCGGGGGGTCACACAGATACGCAGTATTTT,CASSLTLAGGHTDTQYF